Sequencing of this T cell receptor (beta chain) was carried out in a study of a mutant IDH1 vaccine in newly diagnosed glioma. Broader study findings: Immune responses arising from the vaccine appeared in about 93% of patients.

This clone has only one observation. Its antigen is unknown. The CDR3 loop spans 14 amino acids. The V end was cut by 7 bases, the J end by 0 bases, with 12 bases between. Per germline, CDR1 SNHLY and CDR2 FYNNEI. Sequencing was performed with immunoSEQ multiplex PCR; in TCRdb, only in-frame clones are kept and a portion is missing. In the table there are 92,000 or so clones, roughly four fifths of which are singletons. The time point denotes: baseline, week 1 (first vaccination visit). Documented treatment: pre-vaccination baseline after standard-of-care therapy. The chain combines TRBV2 with TRBJ1-1; D uncertain. The receptor comes from a man aged 40-49 years with glioma. Some clones in this sample may be carry-over from other donors' samples. Specimen: PBMCs, collected from a glioma patient treated with radiotherapy, temozolomide or both. CDR3 region: CASTLWAMNTEAFF. CDR3 sequence (DNA): TGTGCCAGCACATTGTGGGCCATGAACACTGAAGCTTTCTTT.